The subject of this entry is one T cell receptor (beta chain). The method was immunoSEQ multiplex PCR; TCRdb's version includes in-frame clones alone and lacks a portion of them. The sample lists roughly 14,000 clones; 77% were seen once. The CDR3 sequence is 15 residues long. V was pared by 0 bases and J by 8 bases, with 6 bases of the junction left unmatched. Germline V gives CDR1 SGDLS, CDR2 YYNGEE. This record comes from a study of sequential checkpoint blockade in melanoma. Study overall: Each arm's sequence ended with maintenance nivolumab.

Treatment: randomized to nivolumab then ipilimumab (arm A) or the reverse (arm B). This material consisted of CD8+ T cells sorted from blood (inferred from file names), taken from a patient given nivolumab and ipilimumab in sequence. The genes are TRBV9 and TRBJ2-1; 9 positions match TRBD2. This receptor was taken from a human donor with melanoma. The CDR3 region has the DNA TGTGCCAGCAGCGTAGCTGGACTAGCGCGCGATGAGCAGTTCTTC. It is translated as CASSVAGLARDEQFF.